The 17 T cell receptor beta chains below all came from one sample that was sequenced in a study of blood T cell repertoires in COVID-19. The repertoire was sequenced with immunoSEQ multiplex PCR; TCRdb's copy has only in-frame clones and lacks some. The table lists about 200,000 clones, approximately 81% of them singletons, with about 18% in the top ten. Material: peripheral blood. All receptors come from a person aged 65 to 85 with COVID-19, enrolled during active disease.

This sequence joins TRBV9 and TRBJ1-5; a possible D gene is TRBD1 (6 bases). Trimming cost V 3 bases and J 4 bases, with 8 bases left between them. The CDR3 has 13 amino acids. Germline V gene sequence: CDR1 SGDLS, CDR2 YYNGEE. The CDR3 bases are TGTGCCAGCAGCGCAGGACAGAATCAGCCCCAGCATTTT. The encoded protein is CASSAGQNQPQHF. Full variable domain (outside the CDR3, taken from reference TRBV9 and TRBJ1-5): DSGVTQTPKHLITATGQRVTLRCSPRSGDLSVYWYQQSLDQGLQFLIQYYNGEERAKGNILERFSAQQFPDLHSELNLSSLELGDSALYFCASSAGQNQPQHFGDGTRLSIL.

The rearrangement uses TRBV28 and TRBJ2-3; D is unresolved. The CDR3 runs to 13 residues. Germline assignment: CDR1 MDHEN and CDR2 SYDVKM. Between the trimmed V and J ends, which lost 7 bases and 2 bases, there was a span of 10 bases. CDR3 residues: CASTGAHTDTQYF. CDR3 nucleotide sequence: TGTGCCAGCACCGGTGCCCACACAGATACGCAGTATTTT.

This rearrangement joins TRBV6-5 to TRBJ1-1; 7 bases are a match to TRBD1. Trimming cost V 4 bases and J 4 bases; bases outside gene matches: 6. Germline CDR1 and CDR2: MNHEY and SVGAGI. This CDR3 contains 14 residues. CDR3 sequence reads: CASSFLTGSTEAFF. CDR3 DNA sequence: TGTGCCAGCAGTTTCTTGACAGGGAGCACTGAAGCTTTCTTT.

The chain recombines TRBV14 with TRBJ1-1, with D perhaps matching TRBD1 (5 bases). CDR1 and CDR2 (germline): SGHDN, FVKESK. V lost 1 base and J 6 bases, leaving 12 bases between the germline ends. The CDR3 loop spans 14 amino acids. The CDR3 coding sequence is TGTGCCAGCAGCCAAGTCAGGGTTAACGCTGAAGCTTTCTTT. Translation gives CASSQVRVNAEAFF. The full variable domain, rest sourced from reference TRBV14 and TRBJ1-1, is EAGVTQFPSHSVIEKGQTVTLRCDPISGHDNLYWYRRVMGKEIKFLLHFVKESKQDESGMPNNRFLAERTGGTYSTLKVQPAELEDSGVYFCASSQVRVNAEAFFGQGTRLTVV.

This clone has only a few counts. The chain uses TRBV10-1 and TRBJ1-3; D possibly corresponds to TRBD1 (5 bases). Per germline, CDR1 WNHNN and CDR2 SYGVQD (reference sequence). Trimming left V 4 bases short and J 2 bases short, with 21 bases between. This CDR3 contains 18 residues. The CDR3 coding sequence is TGCGCCAGCAGTGCTATCTCCCGACAGCCTAAAACTGGAAACACCATATATTTT. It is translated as CASSAISRQPKTGNTIYF.

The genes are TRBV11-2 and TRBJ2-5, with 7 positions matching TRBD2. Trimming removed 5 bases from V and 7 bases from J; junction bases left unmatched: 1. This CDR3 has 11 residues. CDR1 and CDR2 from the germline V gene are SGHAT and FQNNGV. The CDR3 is CASSPGGTQYF. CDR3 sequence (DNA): TGTGCCAGCAGCCCGGGAGGGACCCAGTACTTC.

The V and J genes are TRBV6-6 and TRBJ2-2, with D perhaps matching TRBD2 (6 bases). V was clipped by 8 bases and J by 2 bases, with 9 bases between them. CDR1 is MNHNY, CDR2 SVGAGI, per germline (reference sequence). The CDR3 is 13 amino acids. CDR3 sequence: CASSSANTGELFF. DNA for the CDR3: TGTGCCAGCTCTAGCGCAAACACCGGGGAGCTGTTTTTT.

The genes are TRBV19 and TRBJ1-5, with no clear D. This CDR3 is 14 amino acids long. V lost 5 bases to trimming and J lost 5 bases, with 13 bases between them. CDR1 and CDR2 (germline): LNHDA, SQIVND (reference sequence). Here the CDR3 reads CASSFPKLHQPQHF. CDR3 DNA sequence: TGTGCCAGTAGTTTTCCGAAACTTCATCAGCCCCAGCATTTT.

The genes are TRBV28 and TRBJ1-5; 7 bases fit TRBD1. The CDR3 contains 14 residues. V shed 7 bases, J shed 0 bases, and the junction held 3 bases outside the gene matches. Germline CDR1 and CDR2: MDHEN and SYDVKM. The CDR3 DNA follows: TGTGCCAGCACCCAGGGGGGTAGCAATCAGCCCCAGCATTTT. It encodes CASTQGGSNQPQHF.

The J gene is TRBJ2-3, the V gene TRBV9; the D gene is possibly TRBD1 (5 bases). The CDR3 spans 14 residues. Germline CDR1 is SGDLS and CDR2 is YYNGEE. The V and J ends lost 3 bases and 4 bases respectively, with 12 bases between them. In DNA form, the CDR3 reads TGTGCCAGCAGCGCTCAGGGTTATCCAGATACGCAGTATTTT. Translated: CASSAQGYPDTQYF. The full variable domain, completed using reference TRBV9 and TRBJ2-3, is DSGVTQTPKHLITATGQRVTLRCSPRSGDLSVYWYQQSLDQGLQFLIQYYNGEERAKGNILERFSAQQFPDLHSELNLSSLELGDSALYFCASSAQGYPDTQYFGPGTRLTVL.

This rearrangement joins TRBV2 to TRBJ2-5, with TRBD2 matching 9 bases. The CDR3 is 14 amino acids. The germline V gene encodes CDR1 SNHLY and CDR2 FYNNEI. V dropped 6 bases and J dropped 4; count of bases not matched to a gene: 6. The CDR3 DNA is TGTGCCAGCAGACGGCTAGCGGGGACAGAGACCCAGTACTTC. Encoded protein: CASRRLAGTETQYF.

Written as DNA, the CDR3 is TGTGCCAGCAGTACAAGTCCCGGGACTAGCGGGAGAGAGTACTTC. Translation gives CASSTSPGTSGREYF. The chain employs TRBV6-5 and TRBJ2-4, with 14 bases aligning to TRBD2. Germline V gene sequence: CDR1 MNHEY, CDR2 SVGAGI. V trimming: 5 bases; J trimming: 14 bases; junction bases outside the gene matches: 11. The CDR3 loop spans 15 amino acids.

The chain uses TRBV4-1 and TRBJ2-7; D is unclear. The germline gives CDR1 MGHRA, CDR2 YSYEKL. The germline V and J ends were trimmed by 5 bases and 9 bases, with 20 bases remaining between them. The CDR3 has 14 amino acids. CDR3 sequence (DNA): TGCGCCAGCAGCGGCCTAGGATCCGCTTCAGTGCAGTACTTC. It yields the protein CASSGLGSASVQYF.

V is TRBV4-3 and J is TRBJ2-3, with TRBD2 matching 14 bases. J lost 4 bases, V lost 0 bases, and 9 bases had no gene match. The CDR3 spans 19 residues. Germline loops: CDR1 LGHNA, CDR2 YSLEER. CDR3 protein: CASSQEWWTSGRMADTQYF. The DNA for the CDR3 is TGCGCCAGCAGCCAAGAGTGGTGGACTAGCGGGAGGATGGCAGATACGCAGTATTTT.

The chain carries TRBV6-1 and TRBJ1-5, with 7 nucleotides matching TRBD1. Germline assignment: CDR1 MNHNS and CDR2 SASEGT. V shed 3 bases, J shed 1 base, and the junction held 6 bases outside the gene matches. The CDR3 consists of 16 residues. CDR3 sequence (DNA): TGTGCCAGCAGTGACAGGGGGTCCAAAAGCAATCAGCCCCAGCATTTT. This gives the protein CASSDRGSKSNQPQHF.

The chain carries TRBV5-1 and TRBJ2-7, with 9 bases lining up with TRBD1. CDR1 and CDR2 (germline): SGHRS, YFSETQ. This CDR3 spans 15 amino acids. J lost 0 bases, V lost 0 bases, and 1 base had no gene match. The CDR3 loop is CASSLVQGASYEQYF. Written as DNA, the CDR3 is TGCGCCAGCAGCTTGGTACAGGGGGCCTCCTACGAGCAGTACTTC.

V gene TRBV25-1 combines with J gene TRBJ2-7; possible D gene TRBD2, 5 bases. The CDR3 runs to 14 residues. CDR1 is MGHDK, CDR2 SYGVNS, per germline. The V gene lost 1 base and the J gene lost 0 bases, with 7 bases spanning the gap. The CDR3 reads CASSESGSSYEQYF. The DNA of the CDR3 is TGTGCCAGCAGTGAATCGGGAAGCTCCTACGAGCAGTACTTC.